The 25 T cell receptor beta chains given below trace back to one sample, sequenced in a study of blood T cell repertoires in COVID-19. Assay used: immunoSEQ multiplex PCR; TCRdb lists only in-frame clones, some missing. The profile covers 90,000 to 100,000 clones, with about 85% appearing a single time and over 8.5% taken by the ten largest. Sequenced: peripheral blood. Receptor source: a woman older than 75 with acute or convalescent COVID-19.

This clone was found a few times. The chain is built from TRBV9 and TRBJ2-5; TRBD2 is a possible D gene (6 bases). The CDR3 runs to 15 residues. Germline lookup yields CDR1 SGDLS and CDR2 YYNGEE. The germline V and J ends were trimmed by 0 bases and 2 bases, with 11 bases remaining between them. CDR3 nucleotides: TGTGCCAGCAGCGTAGTTCAAGGAGGGCAAGAGACCCAGTACTTC. Its translation is CASSVVQGGQETQYF.

This chain uses TRBV5-5 with TRBJ1-5; 8 bases are a match to TRBD1. CDR1 and CDR2 (germline): SGHKS, YYEKEE (reference sequence). The length of the CDR3 is 16 residues. Trimming took 4 bases from V and 0 from J; bases not matched to a gene: 6. CDR3 sequence (DNA): TGTGCCAGCAGCCCACGGACAGGGAGTAGCAATCAGCCCCAGCATTTT. Translated, it gives CASSPRTGSSNQPQHF. Drawing the rest from reference TRBV5-5 and TRBJ1-5, the complete variable domain is DAGVTQSPTHLIKTRGQQVTLRCSPISGHKSVSWYQQVLGQGPQFIFQYYEKEERGRGNFPDRFSARQFPNYSSELNVNALLLGDSALYLCASSPRTGSSNQPQHFGDGTRLSIL.

This chain connects TRBV7-2 to TRBJ1-1; D may be TRBD1 (5 bases). Germline V lookup: CDR1 SGHTA, CDR2 FQGNSA. Trimming removed 5 bases at V and 8 bases at J, with 15 bases between. CDR3 length equals 13 residues. The CDR3 sequence is CASSRGTGQEAFF. The CDR3 DNA is TGTGCCAGCAGCCGGGGGACGGGGCAGGAAGCTTTCTTT. Drawing the rest from reference TRBV7-2 and TRBJ1-1, the complete variable domain is GAGVSQSPSNKVTEKGKDVELRCDPISGHTALYWYRQSLGQGLEFLIYFQGNSAPDKSGLPSDRFSAERTGGSVSTLTIQRTQQEDSAVYLCASSRGTGQEAFFGQGTRLTVV.

The genes are TRBV29-1 and TRBJ2-7, with 10 bases matching TRBD1. The germline CDR1 and CDR2 sequences are SQVTM and ANQGSEA. This CDR3 spans 13 amino acids. V was pared by 6 bases and J by 7 bases, with 9 bases of the junction left unmatched. In DNA form, the CDR3 reads TGCAGCGTACACCTGGACAGGGGGTCTGAGCAGTACTTC. It translates to CSVHLDRGSEQYF.

This clone has just one count. The CDR3 reads CASSATSGGYEQYF. The CDR3 DNA follows: TGTGCCAGCAGCGCGACTAGCGGGGGGTACGAGCAGTACTTC. The V gene is TRBV9, the J gene TRBJ2-7; 13 bases map to TRBD2. This CDR3 region has 14 residues. The V gene's germline CDR1 is SGDLS and CDR2 YYNGEE. Trimming took 3 bases from V and 4 from J; bases not matched to a gene: 1.

This clone appeared a single time. The chain combines TRBV30 with TRBJ2-7; 7 nucleotides match TRBD1. Unmatched junction bases numbered 6, after V lost 2 bases and J lost 2 bases. This CDR3 contains 14 residues. Germline lookup yields CDR1 GTSNPN and CDR2 SVGIG (reference sequence). The CDR3 spells CAWSSDRSTYEQYF. DNA of the CDR3: TGTGCCTGGAGTTCGGACAGGTCCACCTACGAGCAGTACTTC.

The CDR3 DNA follows: TGTGCCAGCAGTAGGCCGGACAGGGTGAATGAAAAACTGTTTTTT. Its protein is CASSRPDRVNEKLFF. The chain couples TRBV2 to TRBJ1-4; 8 bases align to TRBD1. The CDR3 consists of 15 residues. Germline lookup yields CDR1 SNHLY and CDR2 FYNNEI. Trimming cost V 5 bases and J 5 bases; bases outside gene matches: 7.

The chain links TRBV28 to TRBJ1-2; TRBD1 is a possible D gene (6 bases). The V gene's germline CDR1 is MDHEN and CDR2 SYDVKM. The CDR3 is made up of 14 amino acids. V lost 6 bases to trimming and J lost 5 bases, with 16 bases between them. CDR3 in amino acids: CASSPTGQGYGYTF. The CDR3 DNA reads as TGTGCCAGCAGCCCTACAGGGCAGGGATATGGCTACACCTTC.

The gene calls are TRBV19 and TRBJ2-3; D is possibly TRBD1 (7 bases). V lost 3 bases and J 1 base, leaving 14 bases between the germline ends. CDR1 is LNHDA and CDR2 is SQIVND in the germline V gene (reference sequence). This CDR3 contains 16 residues. The CDR3 loop is CASSIQGGGGTDTQYF. CDR3 in DNA: TGTGCCAGTAGTATTCAAGGGGGCGGGGGCACAGATACGCAGTATTTT.

This chain links TRBV7-9 with TRBJ2-5; 9 nucleotides match TRBD2. The CDR3 is 14 amino acids. Unmatched junction bases numbered 5, after V lost 4 bases and J lost 5 bases. Germline V lookup: CDR1 SEHNR, CDR2 FQNEAQ (reference sequence). CDR3 region: CASSSAGGHETQYF. As DNA, the CDR3 is TGTGCCAGCAGCTCAGCGGGGGGTCACGAGACCCAGTACTTC.

This clone was detected once. The V gene is TRBV4-1, the J gene TRBJ2-1; 10 bases agree with TRBD1. Trimming removed 2 bases from V and 7 bases from J; junction bases left unmatched: 8. The CDR3 extends over 16 amino acids. Germline V gene sequence: CDR1 MGHRA, CDR2 YSYEKL. This CDR3 reads CASSQPWGQGRNEQFF. Written as DNA, the CDR3 is TGCGCCAGCAGCCAACCCTGGGGACAGGGGCGGAATGAGCAGTTCTTC.

This clone was observed once. The chain combines TRBV18 with TRBJ2-7; D is undetermined. The CDR3 length is 12 residues. V was pared by 3 bases and J by 2 bases, with 5 bases between. Germline V gene lookup returns CDR1 KGHSH and CDR2 LQKENI. This chain's CDR3 is CASSPSAYEQYF. The CDR3 DNA reads TGTGCCAGCTCACCCAGCGCCTACGAGCAGTACTTC. Full variable domain (outside the CDR3, taken from reference TRBV18 and TRBJ2-7): NAGVMQNPRHLVRRRGQEARLRCSPMKGHSHVYWYRQLPEEGLKFMVYLQKENIIDESGMPKERFSAEFPKEGPSILRIQQVVRGDSAAYFCASSPSAYEQYFGPGTRLTVT.

J is TRBJ2-2 and V is TRBV5-4, with 9 bases that match TRBD2. V trimming: 1 base; J trimming: 6 bases; junction bases outside the gene matches: 1. Germline loops: CDR1 SGHNT, CDR2 YYREEE (reference sequence). The CDR3 contains 14 residues. The CDR3 DNA follows: TGTGCCAGCAGCTTGCCTAGCGGGGCCGGGGAGCTGTTTTTT. It specifies CASSLPSGAGELFF.

The chain is built from TRBV25-1 and TRBJ1-1; tentatively, D is TRBD1 (6 bases). CDR3 length equals 11 residues. V shed 5 bases and J shed 8 bases, with 9 bases lying between them. CDR1 and CDR2 from the germline V gene are MGHDK and SYGVNS. CDR3 residues: CASSRQGEAFF. Written as DNA, the CDR3 is TGTGCCAGCAGTCGTCAGGGGGAAGCTTTCTTT.

The chain has TRBV5-1 and TRBJ2-3; 10 nucleotides align to TRBD2. The CDR3 consists of 15 residues. In germline, CDR1 is SGHRS, CDR2 YFSETQ. The V and J ends lost 3 bases and 5 bases, in that order; junction bases with no gene match: 6. In nucleotides, the CDR3 is TGCGCCAGCAGCTCAAAGCGGGGGGGCCAAGATACGCAGTATTTT. This codes for CASSSKRGGQDTQYF.

V is TRBV27 and J is TRBJ1-1, with a weak D call TRBD1 (5 bases). V dropped 7 bases and J dropped 5 bases, with 17 bases sitting between them. The CDR3 runs 14 residues. CDR1 is MNHEY, CDR2 SMNVEV, per germline (reference sequence). The chain's CDR3 is CASISGGGITEAFF. CDR3 DNA sequence: TGTGCCAGCATTAGTGGGGGGGGTATAACTGAAGCTTTCTTT.

The chain has TRBV3-1 (or the pseudogene TRBV3-2) and TRBJ1-1; D might be TRBD1 (6 bases). This CDR3 has 13 amino acids. Germline CDR1 and CDR2: LGHDT and YNNKEL (reference sequence). V was shortened by 3 bases and J by 8 bases, with 13 bases between the two germline ends. The CDR3 nucleotides are TGTGCCAGCAGCCAGAGAGCCGGGACAGAAGCTTTCTTT. Its protein is CASSQRAGTEAFF.

V and J are TRBV6-5 and TRBJ1-1; 11 nucleotides match TRBD1. Trimming cost V 6 bases and J 5 bases; bases outside gene matches: 2. In germline, CDR1 is MNHEY, CDR2 SVGAGI. This CDR3 spans 13 amino acids. CDR3 DNA sequence: TGTGCCAGCAGCCGGGACAGGGGGACTGAAGCTTTCTTT. Its protein is CASSRDRGTEAFF.

CDR3 sequence: CASSPSTGQYGYTF. As DNA, the CDR3 is TGTGCCAGCAGCCCATCCACCGGACAGTATGGCTACACCTTC. This chain links TRBV7-8 with TRBJ1-2; a possible D gene is TRBD1 (6 bases). CDR1 and CDR2 from the germline V gene are SGHVS and FQNEAQ. With 5 bases removed from V and 5 bases from J, the gap between germline ends came to 15 bases. The length of the CDR3 is 14 residues.

This clone appeared a single time. The sample has other DNA sequences that encode this CDR3 too. The DNA of the CDR3 is TGTGCCAGCAGCTTGGCCAGGAACACTGAAGCTTTCTTT. This sequence encodes CASSLARNTEAFF. The genes are TRBV5-6 and TRBJ1-1; D is unclear. This CDR3 spans 13 amino acids. The germline V gene encodes CDR1 SGHDT and CDR2 YYEEEE. Trimming removed 0 bases from V and 1 base from J, with 4 bases in between. The whole variable domain, remainder taken from reference TRBV5-6 and TRBJ1-1, is DAGVTQSPTHLIKTRGQQVTLRCSPKSGHDTVSWYQQALGQGPQFIFQYYEEEERQRGNFPDRFSGHQFPNYSSELNVNALLLGDSALYLCASSLARNTEAFFGQGTRLTVV.

In this sample, this clone turned up once. The chain recombines TRBV5-1 with TRBJ2-2; the D gene is possibly TRBD1 (6 bases). Per germline, CDR1 SGHRS and CDR2 YFSETQ. The CDR3 totals 16 residues. The V end was cut by 7 bases, the J end by 0 bases, with 16 bases between. DNA of the CDR3: TGCGCCAGCGGACCAGGACAGACCGCGAACACCGGGGAGCTGTTTTTT. Amino acid sequence: CASGPGQTANTGELFF.

This chain connects TRBV5-1 to TRBJ2-7; 10 nucleotides line up with TRBD1. This CDR3 has 14 amino acids. The ends lost 3 bases at V and 3 bases at J; junction bases unmatched: 3. The germline CDR1 and CDR2 sequences are SGHRS and YFSETQ. The CDR3 sequence is CASSSRDRGYEQYF. CDR3 nucleotide sequence: TGCGCCAGCAGCTCCCGGGACAGGGGCTACGAGCAGTACTTC.

The V gene is TRBV27, the J gene TRBJ2-7; 7 bases are shared with TRBD1. This CDR3 has 14 residues. The germline V gene encodes CDR1 MNHEY and CDR2 SMNVEV (reference sequence). Losses at the gene ends were 5 bases for V and 4 bases for J; bases not matched to a gene: 8. DNA of the CDR3: TGTGCCAGCAGTCTGGGTGACAGGGCTTACGAGCAGTACTTC. This translates into CASSLGDRAYEQYF.

This chain connects TRBV6-5 to TRBJ2-7, with TRBD1 identical over 10 bases. Trimming cost V 7 bases and J 7 bases; bases outside gene matches: 10. This CDR3 has 14 amino acids. Germline V lookup: CDR1 MNHEY, CDR2 SVGAGI. This CDR3 reads CASTKGTGVLEQYF. DNA for the CDR3: TGTGCCAGCACGAAGGGGACAGGGGTTTTAGAGCAGTACTTC.

The DNA of the CDR3 is TGTGCCAGCAGCGTAGGGACAGACTCTGGAAACACCATATATTTT. Translation: CASSVGTDSGNTIYF. The rearrangement uses TRBV9 and TRBJ1-3; D possibly corresponds to TRBD1 (6 bases). V was shortened by 0 bases and J by 0 bases, with 7 bases between the two germline ends. The length of the CDR3 is 15 residues. Germline values: CDR1 SGDLS, CDR2 YYNGEE.